These 8 T cell receptor beta chains originate from one sample sequenced in a study of identical twins. Using its own MiXCR run on the 5' RACE reads, TCRdb lists one record per CDR3 protein. Of about 470,000 distinct CDR3 sequences in the sample, 20% to 25% were seen once. The data also belong to a second study, concerning T cells expressing NK-cell markers.

Sequencing was performed on CD4+ T cells sorted from blood. The source of these receptors is a woman aged 18-29 years in good health.

This chain joins TRBV20-1 and TRBJ2-7, with unresolved D. With 0 bases removed from V and 1 base from J, the gap between germline ends came to 10 bases. This CDR3 is built from 14 residues. Germline V gene sequence: CDR1 DFQATT, CDR2 SNEGSKA (reference sequence). CDR3: CSARDPVRSYEQYF. CDR3 nucleotides: TGCAGTGCTAGAGATCCCGTTAGGTCCTACGAGCAGTACTTC.

There are a few counts of this clonotype. V gene TRBV6-1 combines with J gene TRBJ2-2; no reliable D call. The germline V and J ends were trimmed by 6 bases and 3 bases, with 14 bases remaining between them. Germline lookup yields CDR1 MNHNS and CDR2 SASEGT. This CDR3 contains 15 residues. In DNA, the CDR3 is TGTGCCAGCAGACGGCGCCGATATGACACCGGGGAGCTGTTTTTT. This gives the protein CASRRRRYDTGELFF.

The rearrangement links TRBV30 to TRBJ1-5, with D unresolved. Germline V lookup: CDR1 GTSNPN, CDR2 SVGIG (reference sequence). The CDR3 contains 11 residues. Trimming left V 0 bases short and J 7 bases short, with 4 bases between. CDR3 amino acids: CAWSVGQPQHF. DNA of the CDR3: TGTGCCTGGAGTGTGGGGCAGCCCCAGCATTTT.

There are a few counts of this clonotype. This chain links TRBV20-1 with TRBJ1-2, with D possibly being TRBD1 (5 bases). V gave up 0 bases and J gave up 4 bases, with 21 bases separating them. Germline V gene data show CDR1 as DFQATT and CDR2 as SNEGSKA (reference sequence). CDR3 size: 17 residues. DNA for the CDR3: TGCAGTGCTAGAGACCCGACGTCTGGGACGGTTCCCTATGGCTACACCTTC. Translated: CSARDPTSGTVPYGYTF.

This clonotype was counted only a few times. This chain uses TRBV3-1 with TRBJ1-1; a possible D gene is TRBD1 (5 bases). V was trimmed by 4 bases and J by 8 bases, leaving 20 bases between them. The CDR3 runs to 15 residues. CDR1 and CDR2 (germline): LGHDT, YNNKEL (reference sequence). CDR3 sequence (DNA): TGTGCCAGCAGCCGTTTTACAGGAGGGTTGACCGAAGCTTTCTTT. Translated, it gives CASSRFTGGLTEAFF. The whole variable domain, remainder taken from reference TRBV3-1 and TRBJ1-1, is DTAVSQTPKYLVTQMGNDKSIKCEQNLGHDTMYWYKQDSKKFLKIMFSYNNKELIINETVPNRFSPKSPDKAHLNLHINSLELGDSAVYFCASSRFTGGLTEAFFGQGTRLTVV.

This clonotype was seen a handful of times. This chain joins TRBV20-1 and TRBJ2-6; D not certain. The CDR3 covers 15 residues. Trimming stripped 5 bases from V and 0 bases from J, with 11 bases between. CDR1 is DFQATT, CDR2 SNEGSKA, per germline (reference sequence). This CDR3 is CSASRGLSGANVLTF. The CDR3 DNA sequence: TGCAGTGCTTCGCGAGGTCTCTCTGGGGCCAACGTCCTGACTTTC.

This chain uses TRBV7-2 with TRBJ2-3, with D unclear. The CDR3 has 13 residues. CDR1 and CDR2 from the germline V gene are SGHTA and FQGNSA. Trimming removed 2 bases from V and 5 bases from J, with 8 bases in between. The CDR3, as DNA: TGTGCCAGCAGCTTAAGTCAGATAGATACGCAGTATTTT. Its translation is CASSLSQIDTQYF.

This sequence joins TRBV7-2 and TRBJ2-3; the D gene is possibly TRBD2 (6 bases). V was trimmed by 5 bases and J by 1 base, leaving 19 bases between them. Germline-derived CDR1 and CDR2 are SGHTA and FQGNSA. CDR3 length: 17 amino acids. CDR3 in amino acids: CASSARASSARTDTQYF. The CDR3 DNA is TGTGCCAGCAGCGCCCGCGCCTCTAGCGCCCGCACAGATACGCAGTATTTT.